What follows are 12 T cell receptor beta chains derived from one specimen sequenced in a study of PD-1 blockade in classical Hodgkin lymphoma. Time point given: cycle 4 day 1 (C4D1), after about 6 weeks of nivolumab. Each patient experienced a relapse that followed autologous stem cell transplantation, and brentuximab vedotin exposure varied. Negative magnetic selection isolated CD4+ T cells from thawed PBMCs. Here immunoSEQ multiplex PCR was the method, and the copy in TCRdb shows in-frame clones only, minus some. The table has around 11,000 clones, roughly 74% seen once. Sample: CD4+ T cells from blood, taken before the fourth cycle of nivolumab. The receptors stem from a human donor with classical Hodgkin lymphoma.

The chain recombines TRBV5-1 with TRBJ2-3, with a tentative D call TRBD2 (5 bases). Trimming removed 4 bases from V and 2 bases from J, with 14 bases in between. CDR1 SGHRS and CDR2 YFSETQ come from the germline V gene. The CDR3 runs to 15 residues. CDR3 residues: CASSTGVGPTDTQYF. CDR3 bases: TGCGCCAGCAGCACCGGGGTCGGGCCCACAGATACGCAGTATTTT. Together with reference TRBV5-1 and TRBJ2-3, the CDR3 gives the full variable domain: KAGVTQTPRYLIKTRGQQVTLSCSPISGHRSVSWYQQTPGQGLQFLFEYFSETQRNKGNFPGRFSGRQFSNSRSEMNVSTLELGDSALYLCASSTGVGPTDTQYFGPGTRLTVL.

This clone was seen only once. The chain has TRBV28 and TRBJ2-7; 13 bases map to TRBD2. The V and J ends lost 1 base and 7 bases, in that order; junction bases with no gene match: 10. Germline V gene lookup returns CDR1 MDHEN and CDR2 SYDVKM. The CDR3 length is 17 residues. The DNA of the CDR3 is TGTGCCAGCAGTTTATCGGCCAGGACTAGCGGGAGAGGAGAGCAGTACTTC. Residues: CASSLSARTSGRGEQYF.

V gene TRBV28 combines with J gene TRBJ1-5; the D gene is possibly TRBD1 (5 bases). There are 17 residues in the CDR3. Per germline, CDR1 MDHEN and CDR2 SYDVKM. Deletions cut 1 base from V and 0 bases from J, with 13 bases between. The CDR3 loop is CASSLSGRTYSNQPQHF. As DNA, the CDR3 is TGTGCCAGCAGTTTATCGGGACGGACTTATAGCAATCAGCCCCAGCATTTT. The variable domain in full, with the rest retrieved from reference TRBV28 and TRBJ1-5, is DVKVTQSSRYLVKRTGEKVFLECVQDMDHENMFWYRQDPGLGLRLIYFSYDVKMKEKGDIPEGYSVSREKKERFSLILESASTNQTSMYLCASSLSGRTYSNQPQHFGDGTRLSIL.

This rearrangement joins TRBV9 to TRBJ2-1; 10 positions agree with TRBD2. The CDR3 totals 16 residues. J gave up 4 bases and V 2 bases, and 6 bases lay outside the gene matches. Germline V gene data show CDR1 as SGDLS and CDR2 as YYNGEE. CDR3 sequence: CASSVPGLALYNEQFF. For the CDR3, the DNA is TGTGCCAGCAGCGTTCCGGGACTAGCGTTATACAATGAGCAGTTCTTC.

J is TRBJ2-5 and V is TRBV28, with D maybe TRBD2 (5 bases). V was trimmed by 5 bases and J by 4 bases, leaving 20 bases between them. Germline V gives CDR1 MDHEN, CDR2 SYDVKM. The CDR3 runs 16 residues. The CDR3 nucleotides are TGTGCCAGCAGTCTAGCCCCGACATTAGGTGGAGAGACCCAGTACTTC. It yields the protein CASSLAPTLGGETQYF.

This rearrangement joins TRBV5-1 to TRBJ2-3, with no clear D. The V gene lost 4 bases and the J gene lost 4 bases, with 13 bases spanning the gap. Germline CDR1 is SGHRS and CDR2 is YFSETQ. The CDR3 consists of 14 residues. DNA of the CDR3: TGCGCCAGCAGCCTATACCGACTCGCAGATACGCAGTATTTT. This translates into CASSLYRLADTQYF. The variable domain in full, completed from reference TRBV5-1 and TRBJ2-3, reads KAGVTQTPRYLIKTRGQQVTLSCSPISGHRSVSWYQQTPGQGLQFLFEYFSETQRNKGNFPGRFSGRQFSNSRSEMNVSTLELGDSALYLCASSLYRLADTQYFGPGTRLTVL.

The V and J genes are TRBV18 and TRBJ2-2; 7 bases are a match to TRBD2. The CDR3 sequence is 18 residues long. J gave up 0 bases and V 5 bases, and 12 bases lay outside the gene matches. CDR1 and CDR2 (germline): KGHSH, LQKENI. CDR3 sequence reads: CASSSELAPWANTGELFF. CDR3 in DNA: TGTGCCAGCTCATCGGAACTAGCGCCATGGGCGAACACCGGGGAGCTGTTTTTT.

Concerning this clone itself: Other DNA sequences in this specimen translate into the identical CDR3. The chain links TRBV13 to TRBJ2-7; no definite D call. Germline loops: CDR1 PRHDT, CDR2 FYEKMQ (reference sequence). Trimming pared 5 bases from V and 4 bases from J, leaving 12 bases between. There are 13 residues in the CDR3. The CDR3 loop reads CASSIVSAYEQYF. CDR3 DNA sequence: TGTGCCAGCAGCATCGTCTCAGCTTACGAGCAGTACTTC.

The CDR3 is CASSQQGSTEAFF. CDR3 coding DNA: TGTGCCAGCTCTCAACAGGGGAGCACTGAAGCTTTCTTT. The rearrangement joins TRBV18 to TRBJ1-1; TRBD1 matches 7 bases. Germline CDR1 reads KGHSH; CDR2 reads LQKENI. This CDR3 has 13 residues. V was pared by 6 bases and J by 4 bases, with 5 bases of the junction left unmatched.

The J gene is TRBJ1-4, the V gene TRBV30; 8 bases line up with TRBD1. The germline V gene encodes CDR1 GTSNPN and CDR2 SVGIG (reference sequence). The V segment lost 1 base and the J segment 8 bases; nucleotides outside the gene matches: 12. The CDR3 runs to 16 residues. The CDR3 loop reads CAWSGTRTGSVEKLFF. Written as DNA, the CDR3 is TGTGCCTGGAGTGGTACGAGGACAGGGTCGGTCGAAAAACTGTTTTTT.

The rearrangement links TRBV6-5 to TRBJ2-5, with 9 bases identical to TRBD2. The CDR3 runs to 12 residues. J lost 4 bases, V lost 10 bases, and 4 bases had no gene match. Per the germline V gene, CDR1 is MNHEY and CDR2 is SVGAGI. CDR3 amino acids: CATSTSGETQYF. The CDR3 nucleotides are TGTGCCACTTCGACTAGCGGAGAGACCCAGTACTTC.

The chain joins TRBV7-9 to TRBJ2-3; maybe TRBD2 (6 bases). This CDR3 contains 15 residues. Germline V gene lookup returns CDR1 SEHNR and CDR2 FQNEAQ (reference sequence). V shed 7 bases and J shed 4 bases, with 18 bases lying between them. CDR3 in DNA: TGTGCCAGCACCAACCTCCGGGAGCGGGCAGATACGCAGTATTTT. Translation: CASTNLRERADTQYF. The full variable domain, with the rest looked up from reference TRBV7-9 and TRBJ2-3, is DTGVSQNPRHKITKRGQNVTFRCDPISEHNRLYWYRQTLGQGPEFLTYFQNEAQLEKSRLLSDRFSAERPKGSFSTLEIQRTEQGDSAMYLCASTNLRERADTQYFGPGTRLTVL.